Below, 10 T cell receptor beta chains from the same sample are listed, as sequenced in a study of cytomegalovirus exposure and HLA in healthy donors. Some clones are missing from TCRdb's copy, which holds only in-frame ones; the method was immunoSEQ multiplex PCR. The sample carries some 100,000 clones, about 90% recorded once. The specimen sequenced was PBMCs. These receptors came from a woman aged 18 to 35 in good health and CMV-seronegative.

The rearrangement uses TRBV6-5 and TRBJ1-1; maybe TRBD1 (5 bases). This CDR3 has 13 amino acids. Germline CDR1 reads MNHEY; CDR2 reads SVGAGI. The germline V and J ends were trimmed by 5 bases and 5 bases, with 12 bases remaining between them. CDR3 sequence reads: CASSLQGETEAFF. CDR3 sequence (DNA): TGTGCCAGCAGTCTGCAAGGGGAAACTGAAGCTTTCTTT.

This chain connects TRBV18 to TRBJ2-1; D possibly corresponds to TRBD2 (6 bases). The germline V gene has CDR1 KGHSH and CDR2 LQKENI. The germline V and J ends were trimmed by 6 bases and 3 bases, with 15 bases remaining between them. The CDR3 contains 15 residues. This CDR3 is CASSAGKGGYNEQFF. The CDR3 DNA reads as TGTGCCAGCTCCGCCGGGAAGGGAGGCTACAATGAGCAGTTCTTC.

The chain couples TRBV11-2 to TRBJ1-1; maybe TRBD1 (5 bases). Trimming removed 2 bases at V and 2 bases at J, with 15 bases between. The CDR3 is 16 amino acids. Germline V gene data show CDR1 as SGHAT and CDR2 as FQNNGV. The CDR3 sequence is CASSLSQGGANTEAFF. The CDR3 DNA sequence: TGTGCCAGCAGCTTAAGTCAGGGCGGAGCTAACACTGAAGCTTTCTTT.

V is TRBV29-1 and J is TRBJ1-4, with a weak D call TRBD1 (5 bases). This CDR3 is 15 amino acids long. Germline loops: CDR1 SQVTM, CDR2 ANQGSEA. V was clipped by 6 bases and J by 4 bases, with 18 bases between them. The CDR3 sequence: CSVAPTTDVNEKLFF. The DNA for the CDR3 is TGCAGCGTCGCCCCCACGACAGACGTTAATGAAAAACTGTTTTTT. Combining the CDR3 with reference TRBV29-1 and TRBJ1-4 gives the whole variable domain SAVISQKPSRDICQRGTSLTIQCQVDSQVTMMFWYRQQPGQSLTLIATANQGSEATYESGFVIDKFPISRPNLTFSTLTVSNMSPEDSSIYLCSVAPTTDVNEKLFFGSGTQLSVL.

The chain combines TRBV5-1 with TRBJ2-1; 9 positions agree with TRBD2. Germline-derived CDR1 and CDR2 are SGHRS and YFSETQ. After removal of 2 bases from V and 10 bases from J, the junction contained 10 bases not matched to a gene. The CDR3 covers 15 residues. The CDR3: CASSLVSGSAPEQFF. In DNA form, the CDR3 reads TGCGCCAGCAGCTTAGTTAGCGGGAGCGCCCCCGAGCAGTTCTTC.

The gene calls are TRBV5-1 and TRBJ2-5; 10 nucleotides match TRBD2. This CDR3 contains 13 residues. From germline, CDR1 is SGHRS and CDR2 YFSETQ. Germline trimming cut 5 bases from V and 5 bases from J; bases unmatched to any gene: 3. The CDR3 is CASRAGGPETQYF. The CDR3 coding sequence is TGCGCCAGCAGAGCGGGGGGGCCGGAGACCCAGTACTTC.

This clone appeared a single time. The chain has TRBV6-5 and TRBJ2-1; 7 nucleotides agree with TRBD2. The length of the CDR3 is 14 residues. Per germline, CDR1 MNHEY and CDR2 SVGAGI. Trimming took 6 bases from V and 3 from J; bases not matched to a gene: 5. DNA of the CDR3: TGTGCCAGCAGACAACTAGCGCTCTACAATGAGCAGTTCTTC. This translates into CASRQLALYNEQFF.

The genes are TRBV6-6 and TRBJ1-4, with no clear D. The V end was cut by 5 bases, the J end by 0 bases, with 7 bases between. The CDR3 is 14 amino acids. CDR1 and CDR2 from the germline V gene are MNHNY and SVGAGI (reference sequence). In DNA form, the CDR3 reads TGTGCCAGCAGTACTGCTGCAACTAATGAAAAACTGTTTTTT. Protein product: CASSTAATNEKLFF.

This clone was counted a few times. The rearrangement uses TRBV14 and TRBJ1-1, with a tentative D call TRBD1 (6 bases). Trimming took 4 bases from V and 4 from J, leaving 10 bases between them. There are 13 residues in the CDR3. Germline CDR1 is SGHDN and CDR2 is FVKESK. CDR3 bases: TGTGCCAGCAGCCGCACAGGGAGCACTGAAGCTTTCTTT. It yields the protein CASSRTGSTEAFF. The full variable domain, completed using reference TRBV14 and TRBJ1-1, is EAGVTQFPSHSVIEKGQTVTLRCDPISGHDNLYWYRRVMGKEIKFLLHFVKESKQDESGMPNNRFLAERTGGTYSTLKVQPAELEDSGVYFCASSRTGSTEAFFGQGTRLTVV.

Here the CDR3 reads CASSPTSNAPYNEQFF. The CDR3 bases are TGTGCCAGCAGCCCTACTAGTAATGCTCCCTACAATGAGCAGTTCTTC. The J gene is TRBJ2-1, the V gene TRBV9, with a possible D match to TRBD2 (5 bases). The germline V gene encodes CDR1 SGDLS and CDR2 YYNGEE. This CDR3 region has 16 residues. V dropped 4 bases and J dropped 2 bases, with 16 bases sitting between them.